This TCR beta chain appears in the sequencing data of a study of blood T cell repertoires in COVID-19. Turning to the study itself: The samples span acute and convalescent COVID-19 from the United States, Italy and Spain. The cDNA or gDNA used as material had been derived from T cells, B-cell-depleted T cells, or PBMCs.

In assigning cohorts, the study relied on participant-reported clinical history. Sequenced by immunoSEQ multiplex PCR; TCRdb stores in-frame clones only, minus some. The sample consists of some 140,000 clones, approximately 80% of them appearing once. This clone was seen only once. This CDR3 spans 18 amino acids. Trimming took 2 bases from V and 0 from J; bases not matched to a gene: 10. CDR1 is SGHTS, CDR2 YDEGEE, per germline. This rearrangement joins TRBV5-8 to TRBJ1-5, with 8 positions matching TRBD1. The receptor was derived from a man aged 50 or older who had recovered from COVID-19. Material: PBMCs or T cells enriched from blood (not recorded which). CDR3 protein: CASSFVQGALDSNQPQHF. The CDR3 DNA is TGTGCCAGCAGCTTTGTGCAGGGGGCGTTGGATAGCAATCAGCCCCAGCATTTT. The full variable domain, its missing parts supplied by reference TRBV5-8 and TRBJ1-5, is EAGVTQSPTHLIKTRGQQATLRCSPISGHTSVYWYQQALGLGLQFLLWYDEGEERNRGNFPPRFSGRQFPNYSSELNVNALELEDSALYLCASSFVQGALDSNQPQHFGDGTRLSIL.